This TCR beta chain was recovered during a study of cytomegalovirus exposure and HLA in healthy donors. Study-wide background: In a later analysis, it was reported that the roughly 130 validation repertoires had been produced on the same platform as the roughly 610 repertoires belonging to the first cohort.

Study-wide results and limits: Rarity held for most TCR sequences, but there were some public TCRs that occurred in many donors. It was reported that the classifier diagnosed cytomegalovirus status with high specificity and sensitivity in both the original and validation cohorts.

The data were produced by immunoSEQ multiplex PCR, yet TCRdb's version contains in-frame clones alone and is incomplete. The sample consists of fewer than 350,000 clones, around 89% of them appearing once. CDR1 is LNHDA and CDR2 is SQIVND in the germline V gene (reference sequence). Losses at the gene ends were 7 bases for V and 5 bases for J; bases not matched to a gene: 13. The CDR3 totals 15 residues. Regarding this clone: The antigen is unknown.

This sequence originates from a woman aged 18-35 years in good health and CMV-seronegative. The chain employs TRBV19 and TRBJ2-5, with TRBD1 matching over 7 bases. The sample comprised PBMCs. CDR3: CASNSREGARETQYF. The DNA of the CDR3 is TGTGCCAGTAACTCACGTGAGGGGGCCCGGGAGACCCAGTACTTC.